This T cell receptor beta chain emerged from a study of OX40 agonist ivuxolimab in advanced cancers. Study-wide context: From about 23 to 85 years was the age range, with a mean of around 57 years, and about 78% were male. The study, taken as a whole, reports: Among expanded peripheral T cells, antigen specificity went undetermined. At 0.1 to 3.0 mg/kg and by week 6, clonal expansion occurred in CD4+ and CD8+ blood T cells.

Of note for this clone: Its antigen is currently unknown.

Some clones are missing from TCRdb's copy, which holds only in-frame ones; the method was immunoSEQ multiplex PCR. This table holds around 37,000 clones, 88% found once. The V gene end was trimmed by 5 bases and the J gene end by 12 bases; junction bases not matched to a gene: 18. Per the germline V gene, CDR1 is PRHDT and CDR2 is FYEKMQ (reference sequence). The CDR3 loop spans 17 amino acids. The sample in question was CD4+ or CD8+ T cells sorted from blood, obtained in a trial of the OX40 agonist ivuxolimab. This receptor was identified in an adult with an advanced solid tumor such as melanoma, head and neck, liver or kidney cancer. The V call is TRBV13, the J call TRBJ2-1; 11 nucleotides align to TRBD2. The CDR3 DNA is TGTGCCAGCAGCCCCGGAGTACTAGCGGGGGCACTTGGGGGGCAGTTCTTC. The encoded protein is CASSPGVLAGALGGQFF.